This paragraph reports one T cell receptor beta chain. Its antigen is undetermined. Germline CDR1 SGHTA, CDR2 FQGTGA. V was trimmed by 4 bases and J by 2 bases, leaving 15 bases between them. The CDR3 sequence is 17 residues long. This specimen comes from a study of T cell repertoires in cytomegalovirus infection. Across the whole study: Selection of CMV epitopes for the study included recently identified HLA-C-restricted and well-studied HLA-B-restricted ones. The study, taken as a whole, reports: HLA-C-restricted CMV clonotypes gave the most frequent clonotype in two of eight donors.

TCRdb passed the reads through MiXCR, listing each CDR3 protein once. The sample consists of 650,000 to 900,000 distinct CDR3 sequences, approximately 32% of them appearing once. The chain has TRBV7-3 and TRBJ2-6; D is undetermined. The source is a human donor in good health (CMV status not recorded). Some clones in this sample may be carry-over from other donors' samples. Sequenced here: cultured CD8+ T cells from PBMCs, sampled from culture after CMV antigen stimulation. The CDR3 sequence: CASSSPGQKAGANVLTF. The CDR3 bases are TGTGCCAGCAGCTCCCCCGGGCAAAAGGCTGGGGCCAACGTCCTGACTTTC.